Presented here are 21 T cell receptor beta chains from one specimen sequenced in a study of Tregs in tolerant kidney transplant recipients. Sequenced by immunoSEQ multiplex PCR; TCRdb stores in-frame clones only, minus some. The sample carries some 88,000 clones, around 90% recorded once. The source material was CD8+ T cells from blood. The receptor set was obtained from a human donor in good health.

This clone showed up just a few times. The chain is built from TRBV7-9 and TRBJ1-1, with 7 bases lining up with TRBD1. V lost 4 bases and J lost 4; bases outside the gene matches: 12. This CDR3 comprises 16 residues. The germline CDR1 and CDR2 sequences are SEHNR and FQNEAQ (reference sequence). DNA for the CDR3: TGTGCCAGCAGCTCGAATTCACAGGGGAGGAGCACTGAAGCTTTCTTT. Translation: CASSSNSQGRSTEAFF.

The chain combines TRBV5-1 with TRBJ1-1; 12 positions agree with TRBD1. The CDR3 extends over 14 amino acids. Per germline, CDR1 SGHRS and CDR2 YFSETQ. The junction had 5 bases not matched to a gene; V was cut back by 1 base and J by 10 bases. CDR3 bases: TGCGCCAGCAGCTTGATGGGACAGGGGGCGATAGCTTTCTTT. This encodes CASSLMGQGAIAFF.

The chain combines TRBV7-9 with TRBJ1-2, with 7 bases identical to TRBD1. The CDR3 totals 15 residues. Germline-derived CDR1 and CDR2 are SEHNR and FQNEAQ (reference sequence). The junction had 9 bases not matched to a gene; V was cut back by 0 bases and J by 8 bases. The CDR3 nucleotides read TGTGCCAGCAGCTTAGCCAAGGGACAGACGTTGGGCTACACCTTC. The encoded protein is CASSLAKGQTLGYTF.

This clone was observed a single time. This sequence joins TRBV4-1 and TRBJ2-1; D remains unclear. V lost 4 bases, J lost 0 bases, and 4 bases lay in between. The CDR3 loop spans 13 amino acids. Germline CDR1 and CDR2: MGHRA and YSYEKL. CDR3 sequence: CASSPRSYNEQFF. The CDR3 nucleotides read TGCGCCAGCAGCCCTCGCTCCTACAATGAGCAGTTCTTC.

The V call is TRBV7-3, the J call TRBJ1-2; D not certain. The V gene lost 5 bases and the J gene lost 7 bases, with 20 bases spanning the gap. The CDR3 has 15 amino acids. The V gene's germline CDR1 is SGHTA and CDR2 FQGTGA. The CDR3 is CASSPNGGQVGGYTF. DNA of the CDR3: TGTGCCAGCAGCCCTAATGGTGGGCAGGTTGGTGGCTACACCTTC.

V usage is TRBV6-1 and J usage is TRBJ1-1; tentative D call: TRBD1 (5 bases). This CDR3 is 15 amino acids long. Germline assignment: CDR1 MNHNS and CDR2 SASEGT. Trimming stripped 4 bases from V and 2 bases from J, with 14 bases between. The chain's CDR3 is CASSVGRAANTEAFF. CDR3 DNA sequence: TGTGCCAGCAGTGTTGGCAGGGCCGCTAACACTGAAGCTTTCTTT.

The chain links TRBV30 to TRBJ1-2; D is uncertain. This CDR3 is built from 12 residues. V was clipped by 1 base and J by 8 bases, with 11 bases between them. Germline V gene sequence: CDR1 GTSNPN, CDR2 SVGIG (reference sequence). The CDR3 protein is CAWSGAGEGYTF. CDR3 DNA sequence: TGTGCCTGGAGTGGCGCAGGAGAAGGCTACACCTTC. Full variable domain (remainder filled in from reference TRBV30 and TRBJ1-2): SQTIHQWPATLVQPVGSPLSLECTVEGTSNPNLYWYRQAAGRGLQLLFYSVGIGQISSEVPQNLSASRPQDRQFILSSKKLLLSDSGFYLCAWSGAGEGYTFGSGTRLTVV.

The chain is built from TRBV10-3 and TRBJ2-7, with D unclear. The CDR3 length is 16 residues. The V and J ends lost 9 bases and 3 bases respectively, with 24 bases between them. Germline V CDR1 and CDR2: ENHRY, SYGVKD. The CDR3: CAMSLEKSTRSYEQYF. Written as DNA, the CDR3 is TGTGCCATGAGTCTGGAGAAATCAACAAGGAGCTACGAGCAGTACTTC.

The rearrangement joins TRBV10-3 to TRBJ2-1; D could derive from TRBD1 or TRBD2 (5 bases each). CDR3 length equals 16 residues. The V end lost 3 bases, the J end lost 0 bases, and 12 bases lay between the germline ends. Germline CDR1 ENHRY, CDR2 SYGVKD. The CDR3 nucleotides read TGTGCCATCAGTGACCGGGACGTACTCTCCTACAATGAGCAGTTCTTC. Protein sequence: CAISDRDVLSYNEQFF.

CDR3 nucleotides: TGTGCCAGTAGTATAGACTTACGGACAGGGAGGAACTATGGCTACACCTTC. Encoded protein: CASSIDLRTGRNYGYTF. The rearrangement links TRBV19 to TRBJ1-2; TRBD1 matches 8 bases. Germline CDR1 LNHDA, CDR2 SQIVND (reference sequence). The CDR3 is made up of 17 amino acids. The junction had 8 bases not matched to a gene; V was cut back by 0 bases and J by 2 bases. The full variable domain, completed using reference TRBV19 and TRBJ1-2, is DGGITQSPKYLFRKEGQNVTLSCEQNLNHDAMYWYRQDPGQGLRLIYYSQIVNDFQKGDIAEGYSVSREKKESFPLTVTSAQKNPTAFYLCASSIDLRTGRNYGYTFGSGTRLTVV.

The chain links TRBV4-3 to TRBJ2-7, with D possibly TRBD1 on 5 matching bases. Germline V gene sequence: CDR1 LGHNA, CDR2 YSLEER. V shed 0 bases and J shed 2 bases, with 14 bases lying between them. The CDR3 runs 16 residues. The DNA for the CDR3 is TGCGCCAGCAGCCAAGATCAGTGGACATTTCCCTACGAGCAGTACTTC. Residues: CASSQDQWTFPYEQYF.

The table lists this clone with a count of one. This chain connects TRBV11-2 to TRBJ2-7; 7 nucleotides agree with TRBD2. CDR1 is SGHAT and CDR2 is FQNNGV in the germline V gene. Trimming took 1 base from V and 6 from J; bases not matched to a gene: 6. There are 14 residues in the CDR3. CDR3 in DNA: TGTGCCAGCAGCTTAGGACTAGCCCCAAGCGAGCAGTACTTC. Its protein is CASSLGLAPSEQYF. Filled out from reference TRBV11-2 and TRBJ2-7, the complete variable domain reads EAGVAQSPRYKIIEKRQSVAFWCNPISGHATLYWYQQILGQGPKLLIQFQNNGVVDDSQLPKDRFSAERLKGVDSTLKIQPAKLEDSAVYLCASSLGLAPSEQYFGPGTRLTVT.

This chain uses TRBV9 with TRBJ2-5, with 9 bases aligning to TRBD1. V gave up 4 bases and J gave up 2 bases; unmatched junction bases: 9. CDR1 and CDR2 from the germline V gene are SGDLS and YYNGEE. The CDR3 is 16 amino acids. The CDR3 DNA follows: TGTGCCAGCAGCTCACAAACCGGGACAGGGCAAGAGACCCAGTACTTC. It specifies CASSSQTGTGQETQYF.

The chain uses TRBV7-9 and TRBJ2-2; D is perhaps TRBD1 (5 bases). Germline loops: CDR1 SEHNR, CDR2 FQNEAQ (reference sequence). The CDR3 has 14 amino acids. The V gene lost 1 base and the J gene lost 6 bases, with 9 bases spanning the gap. The CDR3 DNA reads as TGTGCCAGCAGCTTAGTGCAGGGCCCCGGGGAGCTGTTTTTT. This sequence encodes CASSLVQGPGELFF.

This chain joins TRBV5-1 and TRBJ2-7; tentative D call: TRBD2 (6 bases). Germline CDR1 and CDR2: SGHRS and YFSETQ. Trimming removed 1 base from V and 4 bases from J, with 12 bases in between. This CDR3 has 14 amino acids. This CDR3 is CASSLWGVDYEQYF. CDR3 bases: TGCGCCAGCAGCTTGTGGGGGGTCGATTACGAGCAGTACTTC.

This clone was observed a single time. The chain couples TRBV7-8 to TRBJ2-2; D remains unclear. The length of the CDR3 is 12 residues. Germline CDR1 SGHVS, CDR2 FQNEAQ. V dropped 2 bases and J dropped 6 bases, with 4 bases sitting between them. DNA of the CDR3: TGTGCCAGCAGCTTAACTGCCGGGGAGCTGTTTTTT. It is translated as CASSLTAGELFF.

The chain carries TRBV6-5 and TRBJ2-5, with a tentative D call TRBD2 (5 bases). Trimming pared 2 bases from V and 5 bases from J, leaving 18 bases between. The CDR3 spans 16 residues. The germline V gene encodes CDR1 MNHEY and CDR2 SVGAGI. CDR3 coding DNA: TGTGCCAGCAGTTACCCCGGGCCCCCCGGGGAGGAGACCCAGTACTTC. Its protein product is CASSYPGPPGEETQYF.

The chain carries TRBV7-9 and TRBJ1-1; 9 bases match TRBD1. CDR3 length equals 16 residues. Trimming took 1 base from V and 5 from J; bases not matched to a gene: 8. Germline CDR1 is SEHNR and CDR2 is FQNEAQ (reference sequence). The CDR3 sequence: CASSLGGTGKVTEAFF. In DNA form, the CDR3 reads TGTGCCAGCAGCTTAGGCGGGACAGGGAAGGTAACTGAAGCTTTCTTT.

The chain uses TRBV7-6 and TRBJ2-5, with D perhaps TRBD1 (5 bases). CDR1 and CDR2 from the germline V gene are SGHVS and FNYEAQ. This CDR3 comprises 15 residues. V was clipped by 4 bases and J by 3 bases, with 15 bases between them. The CDR3 here is CASSSGPWGKETQYF. CDR3 in DNA: TGTGCCAGCAGCTCAGGGCCGTGGGGAAAAGAGACCCAGTACTTC.

This chain joins TRBV13 and TRBJ2-1; D uncertain. V was shortened by 2 bases and J by 9 bases, with 8 bases between the two germline ends. The CDR3 sequence is 12 residues long. CDR1 is PRHDT, CDR2 FYEKMQ, per germline (reference sequence). The CDR3 is CASSLLVTEQFF. The CDR3 DNA reads as TGTGCCAGCAGCTTATTGGTCACTGAGCAGTTCTTC.

The chain carries TRBV2 and TRBJ2-3, with 9 nucleotides matching TRBD2. This CDR3 contains 17 residues. Germline assignment: CDR1 SNHLY and CDR2 FYNNEI. V gave up 2 bases and J gave up 2 bases; unmatched junction bases: 8. CDR3 residues: CASSERLAGNITDTQYF. Here the CDR3 DNA reads TGTGCCAGCAGTGAAAGGCTAGCGGGGAACATCACAGATACGCAGTATTTT.